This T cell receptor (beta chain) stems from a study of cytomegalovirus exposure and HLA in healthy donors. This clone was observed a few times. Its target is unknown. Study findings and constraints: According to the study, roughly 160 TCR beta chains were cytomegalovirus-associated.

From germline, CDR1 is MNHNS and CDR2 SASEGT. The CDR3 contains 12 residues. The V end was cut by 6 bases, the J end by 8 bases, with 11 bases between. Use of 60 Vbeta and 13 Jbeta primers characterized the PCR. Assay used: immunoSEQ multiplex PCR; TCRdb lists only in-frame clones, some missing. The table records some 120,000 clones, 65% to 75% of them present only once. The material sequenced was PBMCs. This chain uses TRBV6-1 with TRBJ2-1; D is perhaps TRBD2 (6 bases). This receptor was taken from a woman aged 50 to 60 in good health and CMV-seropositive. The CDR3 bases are TGTGCCAGCAGCCGGAGGGCCCATGAGCAGTTCTTC. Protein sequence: CASSRRAHEQFF.